The 7 T cell receptor beta chains below were found in one sample sequenced in a study of cytomegalovirus exposure and HLA in healthy donors. Using immunoSEQ multiplex PCR, the repertoire was profiled, and TCRdb retains in-frame clones only, with some absent. The table has around 300,000 clones, about 85% seen once. Source material: PBMCs. These receptors all come from a woman in her 30s in good health and CMV-seropositive.

The chain combines TRBV28 with TRBJ2-1; D is possibly TRBD1 (7 bases). Germline loops: CDR1 MDHEN, CDR2 SYDVKM. The CDR3 totals 16 residues. V lost 4 bases and J lost 8, with 21 bases in between. CDR3 region: CASSSPRVQGGDEQFF. The CDR3, as DNA: TGTGCCAGCAGTTCCCCACGGGTCCAGGGGGGCGATGAGCAGTTCTTC.

The rearrangement links TRBV7-2 to TRBJ1-1; D is perhaps TRBD1 (6 bases). Trimming removed 2 bases from V and 4 bases from J, with 14 bases in between. This CDR3 region has 15 residues. The germline V gene encodes CDR1 SGHTA and CDR2 FQGNSA. The CDR3 reads CASSLPGVVGTEAFF. CDR3 bases: TGTGCCAGCAGCTTACCAGGGGTAGTCGGCACTGAAGCTTTCTTT.

This chain uses TRBV18 with TRBJ1-1; 8 bases line up with TRBD1. From germline, CDR1 is KGHSH and CDR2 LQKENI. Germline trimming cut 3 bases from V and 7 bases from J; bases unmatched to any gene: 7. This CDR3 region has 14 residues. The CDR3: CASSPAGGAGEAFF. The DNA of the CDR3 is TGTGCCAGCTCACCGGCAGGGGGCGCAGGTGAAGCTTTCTTT.

This clone was seen only a few times. The J gene is TRBJ1-2, the V gene TRBV6-5; 8 bases map to TRBD1. The trim removed 2 bases at V and 6 bases at J, leaving 5 bases unmatched. Germline V gene sequence: CDR1 MNHEY, CDR2 SVGAGI. The CDR3 has 14 residues. The CDR3 DNA reads TGTGCCAGCAGTTACAGCGGACAGGGCGATGGCTACACCTTC. Translated, it gives CASSYSGQGDGYTF.

The rearrangement links TRBV2 to TRBJ2-3, with TRBD1 identical over 8 bases. Germline CDR1 is SNHLY and CDR2 is FYNNEI. J lost 1 base, V lost 7 bases, and 4 bases had no gene match. The CDR3 is 14 residues long. The DNA of the CDR3 is TGTGCCAGCACCGGGGGACAGGGCACAGATACGCAGTATTTT. Translated, it gives CASTGGQGTDTQYF.

The chain has TRBV11-3 and TRBJ1-1, with D possibly TRBD1 on 5 matching bases. CDR3 length: 12 amino acids. The V end was cut by 5 bases, the J end by 7 bases, with 11 bases between. From germline, CDR1 is SGHNT and CDR2 YENEEA. CDR3 sequence (DNA): TGTGCCAGCAGCCCGGGGACGGGTGAAGCTTTCTTT. Protein: CASSPGTGEAFF.

J is TRBJ2-2 and V is TRBV5-1; D is undetermined. Trimming took off 3 bases at V and 6 bases at J, with 9 bases between the two ends. Germline V CDR1 and CDR2: SGHRS, YFSETQ. CDR3 length equals 13 residues. CDR3 residues: CASSSRSPGELFF. CDR3 in DNA: TGCGCCAGCAGCTCCCGTTCGCCCGGGGAGCTGTTTTTT. Full variable domain (outside the CDR3, taken from reference TRBV5-1 and TRBJ2-2): KAGVTQTPRYLIKTRGQQVTLSCSPISGHRSVSWYQQTPGQGLQFLFEYFSETQRNKGNFPGRFSGRQFSNSRSEMNVSTLELGDSALYLCASSSRSPGELFFGEGSRLTVL.